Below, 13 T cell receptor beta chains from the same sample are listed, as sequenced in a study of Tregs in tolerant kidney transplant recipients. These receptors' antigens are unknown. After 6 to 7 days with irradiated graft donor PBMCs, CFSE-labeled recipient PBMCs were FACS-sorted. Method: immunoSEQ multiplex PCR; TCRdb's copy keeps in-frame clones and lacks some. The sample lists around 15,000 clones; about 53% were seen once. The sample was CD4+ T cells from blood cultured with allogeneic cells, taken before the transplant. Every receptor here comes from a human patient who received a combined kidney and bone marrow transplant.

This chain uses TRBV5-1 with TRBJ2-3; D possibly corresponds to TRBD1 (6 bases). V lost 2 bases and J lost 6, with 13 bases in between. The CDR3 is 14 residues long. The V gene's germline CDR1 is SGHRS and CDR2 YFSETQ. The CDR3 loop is CASSLRQAPDTQYF. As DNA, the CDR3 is TGCGCCAGCAGCTTACGACAGGCTCCCGATACGCAGTATTTT.

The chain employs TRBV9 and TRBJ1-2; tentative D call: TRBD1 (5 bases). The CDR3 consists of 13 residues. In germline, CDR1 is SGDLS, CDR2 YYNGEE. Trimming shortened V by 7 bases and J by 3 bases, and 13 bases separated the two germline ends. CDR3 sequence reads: CASGRGLDYGYTF. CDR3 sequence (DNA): TGTGCCAGCGGGAGGGGATTGGACTATGGCTACACCTTC.

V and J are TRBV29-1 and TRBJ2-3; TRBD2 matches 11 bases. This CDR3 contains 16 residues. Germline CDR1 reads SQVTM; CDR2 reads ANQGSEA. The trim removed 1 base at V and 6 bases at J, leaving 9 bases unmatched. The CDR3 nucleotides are TGCAGCGTTGAAGGTGGGCTAGCGGGGGGACTTGATACGCAGTATTTT. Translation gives CSVEGGLAGGLDTQYF.

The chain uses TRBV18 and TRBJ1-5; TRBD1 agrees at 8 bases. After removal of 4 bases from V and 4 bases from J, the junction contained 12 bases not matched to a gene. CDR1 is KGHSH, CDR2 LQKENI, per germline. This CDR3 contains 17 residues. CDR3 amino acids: CASSLTTGTGKNQPQHF. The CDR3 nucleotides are TGTGCCAGCTCACTCACTACCGGGACAGGAAAGAATCAGCCCCAGCATTTT.

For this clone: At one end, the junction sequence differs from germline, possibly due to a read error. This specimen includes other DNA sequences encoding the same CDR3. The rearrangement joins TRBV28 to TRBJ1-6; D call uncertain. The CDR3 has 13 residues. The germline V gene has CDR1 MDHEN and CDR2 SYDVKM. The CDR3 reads CASLRKQNSPLHF. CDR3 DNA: TGTGCCAGCCTACGAAAGCAAAATTCCCCCCTCCACTTT.

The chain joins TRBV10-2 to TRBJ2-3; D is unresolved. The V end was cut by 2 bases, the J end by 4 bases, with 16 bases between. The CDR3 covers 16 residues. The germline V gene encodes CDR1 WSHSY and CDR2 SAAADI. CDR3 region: CASSEGQVFVADTQYF. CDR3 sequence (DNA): TGCGCCAGCAGTGAGGGGCAGGTCTTCGTGGCAGATACGCAGTATTTT.

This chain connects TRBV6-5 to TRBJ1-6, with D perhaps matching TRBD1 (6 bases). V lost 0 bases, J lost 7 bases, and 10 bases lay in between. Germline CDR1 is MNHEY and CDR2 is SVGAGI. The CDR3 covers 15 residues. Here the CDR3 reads CASSYSGQPNSPLHF. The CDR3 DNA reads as TGTGCCAGCAGTTACTCTGGACAGCCAAATTCACCCCTCCACTTT.

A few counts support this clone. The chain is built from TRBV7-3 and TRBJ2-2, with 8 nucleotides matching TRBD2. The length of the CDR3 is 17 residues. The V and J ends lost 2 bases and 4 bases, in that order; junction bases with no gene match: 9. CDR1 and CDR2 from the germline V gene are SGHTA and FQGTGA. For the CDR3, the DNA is TGTGCCAGCAGCTTAGGCAGAGGTAGCGGGGTCACCGGGGAGCTGTTTTTT. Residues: CASSLGRGSGVTGELFF.

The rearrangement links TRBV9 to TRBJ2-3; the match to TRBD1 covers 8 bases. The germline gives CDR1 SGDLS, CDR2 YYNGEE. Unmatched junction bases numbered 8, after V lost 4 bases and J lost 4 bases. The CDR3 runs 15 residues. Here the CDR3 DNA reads TGTGCCAGCAGCCCCCTCAGGGGACAGGCAGATACGCAGTATTTT. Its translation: CASSPLRGQADTQYF.

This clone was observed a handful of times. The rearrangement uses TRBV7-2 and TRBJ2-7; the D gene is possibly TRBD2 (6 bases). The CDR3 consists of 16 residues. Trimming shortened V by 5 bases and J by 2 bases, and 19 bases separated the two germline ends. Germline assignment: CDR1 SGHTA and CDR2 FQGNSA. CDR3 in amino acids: CASSRPYGGAAYEQYF. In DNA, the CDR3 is TGTGCCAGCAGCCGCCCCTACGGCGGGGCGGCCTACGAGCAGTACTTC.

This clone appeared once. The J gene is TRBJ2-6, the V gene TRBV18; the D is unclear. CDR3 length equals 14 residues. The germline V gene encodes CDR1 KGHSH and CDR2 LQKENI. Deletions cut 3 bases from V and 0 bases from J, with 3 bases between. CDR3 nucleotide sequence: TGTGCCAGCTCACCTAGCTCTGGGGCCAACGTCCTGACTTTC. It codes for CASSPSSGANVLTF.

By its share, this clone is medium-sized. CDR3 nucleotides: TGTGCCAGTAGTATATTCCTCGGGGCTTTCTTT. It yields the protein CASSIFLGAFF. The chain couples TRBV19 to TRBJ1-1; no definite D call. This CDR3 contains 11 residues. Germline CDR1 and CDR2: LNHDA and SQIVND (reference sequence). V was trimmed by 2 bases and J by 11 bases, leaving 9 bases between them.

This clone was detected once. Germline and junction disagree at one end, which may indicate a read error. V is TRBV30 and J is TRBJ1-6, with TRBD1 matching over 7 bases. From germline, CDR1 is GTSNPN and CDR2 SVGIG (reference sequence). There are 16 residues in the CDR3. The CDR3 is CAWSELPGQTDSPLHF. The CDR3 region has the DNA TGTGCCTGGAGTGAATTACCGGGACAGACAGATTCCCCCCTCCACTTT.